The clone carrying this T cell receptor beta chain was picked up one time. The sample belongs to a study of blood T cells in healthy people across ages. It was with a sample-barcoded 5' primer and a J-beta primer mix that a second PCR of roughly 7 to 12 cycles was run. MiXCR, applied by TCRdb to the 5' RACE reads, yields one record per CDR3 protein. Of about 1.4 million distinct CDR3 sequences in the sample, 59% were seen once. The ends were cut back, 3 bases at V and 5 bases at J, with 8 bases in the middle. Germline-derived CDR1 and CDR2 are GTSNPN and SVGIG (reference sequence). The CDR3 spans 12 residues.

The sample comprised blood. The sequence was collected from a man aged 18 to 30 in good health. This rearrangement joins TRBV30 to TRBJ1-5, with no clear D. CDR3 sequence reads: CAWSRDYQPQHF. CDR3 DNA sequence: TGTGCCTGGAGCAGAGACTATCAGCCCCAGCATTTT.